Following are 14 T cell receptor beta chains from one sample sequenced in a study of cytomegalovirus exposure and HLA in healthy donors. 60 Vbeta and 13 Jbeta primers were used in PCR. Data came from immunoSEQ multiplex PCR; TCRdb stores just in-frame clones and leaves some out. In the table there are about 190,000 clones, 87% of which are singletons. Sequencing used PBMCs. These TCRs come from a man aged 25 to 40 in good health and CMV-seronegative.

The CDR3 sequence: CASSGLPGQGNTEAFF. As DNA, the CDR3 is TGTGCCAGCAGCGGATTACCGGGACAGGGGAACACTGAAGCTTTCTTT. The rearrangement joins TRBV7-9 to TRBJ1-1, with 9 positions matching TRBD1. The CDR3 extends over 16 amino acids. Losses at the gene ends were 5 bases for V and 1 base for J; bases not matched to a gene: 8. The germline V gene encodes CDR1 SEHNR and CDR2 FQNEAQ (reference sequence).

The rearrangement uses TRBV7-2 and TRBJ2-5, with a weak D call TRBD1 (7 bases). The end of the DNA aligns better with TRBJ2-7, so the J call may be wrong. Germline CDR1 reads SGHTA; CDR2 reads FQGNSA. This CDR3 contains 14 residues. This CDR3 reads CASSRSRGDHEQYF. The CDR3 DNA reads TGTGCCAGCAGCAGGTCCAGGGGGGACCACGAGCAGTACTTC.

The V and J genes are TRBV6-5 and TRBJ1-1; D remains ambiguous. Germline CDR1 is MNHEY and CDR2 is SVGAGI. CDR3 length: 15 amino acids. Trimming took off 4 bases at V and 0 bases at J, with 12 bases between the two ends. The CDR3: CASSSAGVMNTEAFF. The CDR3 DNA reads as TGTGCCAGCAGTTCGGCCGGGGTAATGAACACTGAAGCTTTCTTT.

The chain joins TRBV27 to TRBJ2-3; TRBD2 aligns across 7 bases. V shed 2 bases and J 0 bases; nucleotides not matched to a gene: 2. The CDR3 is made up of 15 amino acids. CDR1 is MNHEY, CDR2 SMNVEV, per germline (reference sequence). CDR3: CASSLRRGSTDTQYF. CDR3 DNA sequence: TGTGCCAGCAGTTTAAGGCGGGGGAGCACAGATACGCAGTATTTT.

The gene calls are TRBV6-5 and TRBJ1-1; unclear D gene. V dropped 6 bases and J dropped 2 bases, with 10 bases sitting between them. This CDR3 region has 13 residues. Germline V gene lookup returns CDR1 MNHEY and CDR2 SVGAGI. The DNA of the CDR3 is TGTGCCAGCAGGAACAACAGAAACACTGAAGCTTTCTTT. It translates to CASRNNRNTEAFF.

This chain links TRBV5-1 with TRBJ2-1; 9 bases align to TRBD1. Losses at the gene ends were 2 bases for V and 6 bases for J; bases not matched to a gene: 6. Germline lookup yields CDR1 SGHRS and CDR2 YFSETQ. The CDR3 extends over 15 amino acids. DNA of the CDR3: TGCGCCAGCAGCTTCGGGACAGGGTCTGGCAATGAGCAGTTCTTC. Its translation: CASSFGTGSGNEQFF. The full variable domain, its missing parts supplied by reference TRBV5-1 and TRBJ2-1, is KAGVTQTPRYLIKTRGQQVTLSCSPISGHRSVSWYQQTPGQGLQFLFEYFSETQRNKGNFPGRFSGRQFSNSRSEMNVSTLELGDSALYLCASSFGTGSGNEQFFGPGTRLTVL.

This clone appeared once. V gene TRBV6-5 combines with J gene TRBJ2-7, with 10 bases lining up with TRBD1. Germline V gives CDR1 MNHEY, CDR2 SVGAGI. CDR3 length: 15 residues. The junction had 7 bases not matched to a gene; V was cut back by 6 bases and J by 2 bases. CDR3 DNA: TGTGCCAGCAGATCAGGGGGACAGGGGACCTACGAGCAGTACTTC. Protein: CASRSGGQGTYEQYF.

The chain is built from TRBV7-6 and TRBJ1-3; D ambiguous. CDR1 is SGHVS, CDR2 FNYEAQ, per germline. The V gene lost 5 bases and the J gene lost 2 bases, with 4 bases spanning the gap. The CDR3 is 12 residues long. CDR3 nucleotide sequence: TGTGCCAGCAGCAGCCCTGGAAACACCATATATTTT. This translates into CASSSPGNTIYF.

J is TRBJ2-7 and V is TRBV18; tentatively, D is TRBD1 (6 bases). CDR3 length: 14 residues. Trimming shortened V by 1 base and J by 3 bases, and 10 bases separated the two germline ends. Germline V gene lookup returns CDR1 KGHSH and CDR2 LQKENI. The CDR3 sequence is CASSPLGQVYEQYF. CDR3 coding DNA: TGTGCCAGCTCACCACTGGGACAAGTCTACGAGCAGTACTTC. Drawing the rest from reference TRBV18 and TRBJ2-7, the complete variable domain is NAGVMQNPRHLVRRRGQEARLRCSPMKGHSHVYWYRQLPEEGLKFMVYLQKENIIDESGMPKERFSAEFPKEGPSILRIQQVVRGDSAAYFCASSPLGQVYEQYFGPGTRLTVT.

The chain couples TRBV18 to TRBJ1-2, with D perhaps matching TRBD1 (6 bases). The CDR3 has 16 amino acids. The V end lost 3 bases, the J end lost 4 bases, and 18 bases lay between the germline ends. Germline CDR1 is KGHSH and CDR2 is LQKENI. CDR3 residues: CASSPLPGTSSYGYTF. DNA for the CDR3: TGTGCCAGCTCACCCCTTCCGGGGACATCCAGCTATGGCTACACCTTC.

CDR3: CASSLDSNTYEQYF. CDR3 DNA sequence: TGTGCCAGCAGCTTGGACAGTAACACCTACGAGCAGTACTTC. The chain recombines TRBV7-2 with TRBJ2-7, with D perhaps matching TRBD1 (6 bases). Germline CDR1 and CDR2: SGHTA and FQGNSA. Trimming removed 3 bases at V and 2 bases at J, with 11 bases between. The CDR3 extends over 14 amino acids.

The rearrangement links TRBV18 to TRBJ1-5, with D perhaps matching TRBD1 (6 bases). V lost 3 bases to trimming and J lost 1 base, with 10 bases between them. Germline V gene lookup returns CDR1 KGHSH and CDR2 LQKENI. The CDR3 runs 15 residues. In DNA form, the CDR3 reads TGTGCCAGCTCACCTAACAGGGTAAGCAATCAGCCCCAGCATTTT. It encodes CASSPNRVSNQPQHF.

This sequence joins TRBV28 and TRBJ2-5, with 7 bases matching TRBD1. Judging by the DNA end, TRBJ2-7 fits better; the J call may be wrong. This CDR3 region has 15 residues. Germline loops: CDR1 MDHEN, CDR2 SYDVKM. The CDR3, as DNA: TGTGCCAGCAGTACTAGACAGGGTAGGGTCTACGAGCAGTACTTC. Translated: CASSTRQGRVYEQYF.

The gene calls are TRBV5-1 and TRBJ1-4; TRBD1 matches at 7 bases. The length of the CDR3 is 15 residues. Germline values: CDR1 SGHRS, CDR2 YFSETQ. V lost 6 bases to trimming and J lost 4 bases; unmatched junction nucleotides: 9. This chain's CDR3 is CASTLQGHVNEKLFF. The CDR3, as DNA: TGCGCCAGCACGCTACAGGGGCACGTTAATGAAAAACTGTTTTTT.